This TCR beta chain derives from a study of graft-versus-host responses after intestinal transplantation. Assay: immunoSEQ multiplex PCR; the TCRdb copy retains only in-frame clones and omits some. The repertoire holds about 110,000 clones, with roughly 87% as singletons. Study-level findings and limits: High graft-versus-host to host-versus-graft T cell clonal ratios marked allografts of patients with graft-donor macrochimerism.

The length of the CDR3 is 17 residues. The germline V gene encodes CDR1 SGDLS and CDR2 YYNGEE. Trimming cost V 4 bases and J 1 base, with 18 bases left between them. Comments on this clone: Its specificity is unknown.

The source of this sequence is a human donor who was the organ donor for an intestinal transplant. V usage is TRBV9 and J usage is TRBJ2-1; TRBD2 is a possible D gene (6 bases). This material consisted of unstimulated CD4+ T cells sorted from spleen or lymph node cells, taken before transplant. The CDR3 loop reads CASSPYGRGSSYNEQFF. The DNA for the CDR3 is TGTGCCAGCAGCCCTTACGGACGGGGGTCATCCTACAATGAGCAGTTCTTC.